This T cell receptor (beta chain) was observed in a study of regulatory T cells in long-lasting Graves disease. As to time point: newly diagnosed GD, antithyroid drugs for less than 3 months. Researchers made the TCR library from RNA that was extracted from PBMCs. Researchers made TCR beta libraries by using iRepertoire HTBI primers and running Arm-PCR on CDR3 regions. TCRdb reprocessed the multiplex PCR reads via MiXCR and lists one record per CDR3 protein. Counted here are 400,000 to 500,000 distinct CDR3 sequences, about 15% occurring once; the ten biggest clones make up approximately 15%. This clonotype came up a few times. These data were also filed under a second study, of T cells in Graves' hyperthyroidism and ophthalmopathy. That paper notes: In blood, most of the thyroid clonotypes expanded above 0.001 were also present.

The source material was peripheral blood mononuclear cells (PBMCs), sampled at new diagnosis, from a patient treated with antithyroid drugs. The TCR was taken from a woman in her twenties or thirties with Graves disease.

CDR3 amino acids: CASIRGLAGVVDTQYF. The CDR3 DNA reads TGTGCCAGCATCCGCGGACTAGCGGGAGTCGTGGATACGCAGTATTTT. V gene TRBV7-9 combines with J gene TRBJ2-3, with 13 bases aligning to TRBD2. The CDR3 is 16 amino acids. Trimming removed 7 bases from V and 6 bases from J; junction bases left unmatched: 10. Germline assignment: CDR1 SEHNR and CDR2 FQNEAQ (reference sequence).